One sample yielded the 18 T cell receptor beta chains listed below, sequenced in a study of CD8 T cells in ankylosing spondylitis. In TCRdb, the 5' RACE reads were re-called with MiXCR into one record per CDR3 protein. The sample carries about 350,000 distinct CDR3 sequences, around 20% recorded once. Material for sequencing was blood, either unsorted or a sorted T cell fraction (not recorded which). The receptor source for this set is a male donor with ankylosing spondylitis or in good health (not recorded which).

There are a few counts of this clonotype. J is TRBJ2-1 and V is TRBV12-3 or TRBV12-4; D unclear. The CDR3 consists of 14 residues. The V end lost 8 bases, the J end lost 5 bases, and 16 bases lay between the germline ends. The CDR3 region has the DNA TGTGCCAGCCTTTCAGAGTATTCACACAATGAGCAGTTCTTC. This encodes CASLSEYSHNEQFF.

This clonotype appeared once. The chain carries TRBV7-9 and TRBJ2-5; D is unclear. The CDR3 contains 12 residues. Germline V gene lookup returns CDR1 SEHNR and CDR2 FQNEAQ (reference sequence). Between the trimmed V and J ends, which lost 5 bases and 6 bases, there was a span of 10 bases. The CDR3 coding sequence is TGTGCCAGCAGCCCGCCGGTCCAGACCCAGTACTTC. Its translation is CASSPPVQTQYF.

V and J are TRBV7-9 and TRBJ2-1; TRBD1 matches at 8 bases. This CDR3 region has 17 residues. Germline-derived CDR1 and CDR2 are SEHNR and FQNEAQ (reference sequence). V lost 5 bases and J lost 2; bases outside the gene matches: 11. CDR3 residues: CASSRSQGVFTYNEQFF. In DNA form, the CDR3 reads TGTGCCAGCAGCCGCTCACAGGGGGTCTTCACCTACAATGAGCAGTTCTTC.

The chain employs TRBV27 and TRBJ2-3; 9 bases match TRBD2. CDR3 length: 17 residues. Germline lookup yields CDR1 MNHEY and CDR2 SMNVEV (reference sequence). V lost 6 bases to trimming and J lost 5 bases; unmatched junction nucleotides: 15. The CDR3 protein is CASSPHGSSGAKDTQYF. CDR3 DNA sequence: TGTGCCAGCAGCCCCCATGGGTCTAGCGGGGCCAAAGATACGCAGTATTTT.

The chain employs TRBV16 and TRBJ1-6; D ambiguous. CDR3 size: 12 residues. Trimming left V 9 bases short and J 8 bases short, with 11 bases between. Per the germline V gene, CDR1 is KGHSY and CDR2 is FQNENV. The CDR3 loop is CASSAPYSPLHF. For the CDR3, the DNA is TGTGCCAGTAGCGCACCCTATTCACCCCTCCACTTT.

The CDR3 DNA reads as TGTGCCAGCAGCTTAGATACACTCGGACAGAGCTACGAGCAGTACTTC. Its translation: CASSLDTLGQSYEQYF. The genes are TRBV7-8 and TRBJ2-7; D may be TRBD1 (6 bases). V was pared by 1 base and J by 3 bases, with 16 bases between. Germline-derived CDR1 and CDR2 are SGHVS and FQNEAQ. CDR3 length equals 16 residues.

This sequence joins TRBV9 and TRBJ2-6; weak D call: TRBD1 (6 bases). Trimming removed 1 base at V and 0 bases at J, with 17 bases between. This CDR3 has 19 amino acids. Germline assignment: CDR1 SGDLS and CDR2 YYNGEE. The CDR3 is CASSVWFEQGRSGANVLTF. CDR3 nucleotides: TGTGCCAGCAGCGTATGGTTTGAACAGGGTCGCTCTGGGGCCAACGTCCTGACTTTC. Variable domain in full (rest from reference TRBV9 and TRBJ2-6): DSGVTQTPKHLITATGQRVTLRCSPRSGDLSVYWYQQSLDQGLQFLIQYYNGEERAKGNILERFSAQQFPDLHSELNLSSLELGDSALYFCASSVWFEQGRSGANVLTFGAGSRLTVL.

This clonotype has more than one count but fewer than ten. CDR3 in DNA: TGCAGTGCTAGGGTTCTGGGGGGGGCATCCGGCGGGGAGCTGTTTTTT. As protein: CSARVLGGASGGELFF. The chain combines TRBV20-1 with TRBJ2-2; maybe TRBD2 (7 bases). Germline CDR1 reads DFQATT; CDR2 reads SNEGSKA (reference sequence). V dropped 3 bases and J dropped 7 bases, with 21 bases sitting between them. CDR3 length: 16 residues.

This clonotype appeared a few times. This chain connects TRBV27 to TRBJ1-1; D remains ambiguous. Germline CDR1 MNHEY, CDR2 SMNVEV (reference sequence). V was pared by 5 bases and J by 3 bases, with 13 bases between. The CDR3 sequence is 14 residues long. CDR3 DNA: TGTGCCAGCAGTATCCTCGCCAGAGACACTGAAGCTTTCTTT. It specifies CASSILARDTEAFF.

This clonotype was found a few times. This chain joins TRBV20-1 and TRBJ1-5; a possible D gene is TRBD1 (6 bases). In germline, CDR1 is DFQATT, CDR2 SNEGSKA (reference sequence). The CDR3 contains 15 residues. V lost 6 bases and J lost 9, with 24 bases in between. The CDR3 DNA is TGCAGTGCAATCGACAGGAACTTTGATCGGGTGCCCCAGCATTTT. Its translation: CSAIDRNFDRVPQHF.

The chain has TRBV15 and TRBJ2-2; 7 positions match TRBD1. The V gene end was trimmed by 0 bases and the J gene end by 4 bases; junction bases not matched to a gene: 8. The CDR3 totals 17 residues. Germline V gene data show CDR1 as LNHNV and CDR2 as YYDKDF (reference sequence). CDR3 sequence (DNA): TGTGCCACCAGCAGAGATCCGACAGGGCTCGGCACCGGGGAGCTGTTTTTT. Translating it yields CATSRDPTGLGTGELFF.

This clonotype has only a few counts. This sequence joins TRBV12-3 or TRBV12-4 and TRBJ1-1; D may be TRBD1 (6 bases). The CDR3 is 14 residues long. With 3 bases removed from V and 10 bases from J, the gap between germline ends came to 18 bases. CDR3 region: CASSFSLGGVRAFF. The CDR3 DNA is TGTGCCAGCAGTTTCTCTCTAGGGGGGGTACGAGCTTTCTTT.

The chain employs TRBV29-1 and TRBJ1-4; perhaps TRBD1 as D (5 bases). V lost 3 bases and J 7 bases, leaving 15 bases between the germline ends. Per germline, CDR1 SQVTM and CDR2 ANQGSEA. This CDR3 is built from 14 residues. In DNA, the CDR3 is TGCAGCGTTGATCCTAGGGGTACCGGTGAAAAACTGTTTTTT. Translating gives CSVDPRGTGEKLFF.

This clonotype was counted between two and nine times. CDR3 amino acids: CASSTTPDSYNEQFF. The CDR3 DNA reads TGTGCCAGCAGCACCACCCCGGACAGCTACAATGAGCAGTTCTTC. This sequence joins TRBV6-2 or TRBV6-3 and TRBJ2-1, with a tentative D call TRBD1 (6 bases). Germline-derived CDR1 and CDR2 are MNHEY and SVGEGT. This CDR3 is built from 15 residues. Between the trimmed V and J ends, which lost 6 bases and 3 bases, there was a span of 15 bases.

The V call is TRBV2, the J call TRBJ2-7; tentatively, D is TRBD2 (5 bases). Per germline, CDR1 SNHLY and CDR2 FYNNEI. Trimming took 5 bases from V and 4 from J, leaving 18 bases between them. The CDR3 has 15 residues. CDR3 in DNA: TGTGCCAGCAGTCCCCAAGAGGGAGTGGGTTACGAGCAGTACTTC. This encodes CASSPQEGVGYEQYF.

The rearrangement links TRBV12-3 or TRBV12-4 to TRBJ2-7; D is perhaps TRBD1 (5 bases). Trimming left V 7 bases short and J 2 bases short, with 12 bases between. The CDR3 is 13 amino acids. CDR3 residues: CASTQGIPYEQYF. CDR3 nucleotides: TGTGCCAGCACGCAGGGTATTCCCTACGAGCAGTACTTC.

This clonotype was recorded a few times. This chain uses TRBV7-4 with TRBJ2-7, with 9 bases fitting TRBD1. The V gene end was trimmed by 2 bases and the J gene end by 5 bases; junction bases not matched to a gene: 7. Germline V CDR1 and CDR2: SGHVT, SQSDAQ. The CDR3 is 15 amino acids. The CDR3 DNA is TGTGCCAGCAGCTTATTAGGGACAGGGCTTAACGAGCAGTACTTC. The encoded protein is CASSLLGTGLNEQYF.

The V gene is TRBV7-2, the J gene TRBJ2-7; unclear D gene. Trimming took off 3 bases at V and 2 bases at J, with 8 bases between the two ends. The CDR3 sequence is 13 residues long. Germline lookup yields CDR1 SGHTA and CDR2 FQGNSA. Here the CDR3 reads CASSLDLPYEQYF. CDR3 DNA: TGTGCCAGCAGCTTGGACCTGCCCTACGAGCAGTACTTC. Filled out from reference TRBV7-2 and TRBJ2-7, the complete variable domain reads GAGVSQSPSNKVTEKGKDVELRCDPISGHTALYWYRQSLGQGLEFLIYFQGNSAPDKSGLPSDRFSAERTGGSVSTLTIQRTQQEDSAVYLCASSLDLPYEQYFGPGTRLTVT.